These 22 T cell receptor beta chains share one sample of origin, sequenced in a study of OX40 agonist ivuxolimab in advanced cancers. Assay: immunoSEQ multiplex PCR; the TCRdb copy retains only in-frame clones and omits some. The data show tens of thousands of clones, more than 80% seen once. Sequencing was performed on CD4+ or CD8+ T cells sorted from blood, taken in a trial of the OX40 agonist ivuxolimab. The source of these receptors is an adult with an advanced solid tumor such as melanoma, head and neck, liver or kidney cancer.

This clone occurred a few times. The chain uses TRBV5-1 and TRBJ2-5; D might be TRBD1 or TRBD2, each matching 6 bases. V was shortened by 2 bases and J by 4 bases, with 9 bases between the two germline ends. This CDR3 comprises 13 residues. CDR1 and CDR2 (germline): SGHRS, YFSETQ. The CDR3 loop reads CASSLQGGETQYF. The CDR3 coding sequence is TGCGCCAGCAGCTTACAGGGAGGAGAGACCCAGTACTTC.

This clone was picked up one time. The CDR3 here is CASSVDSRYGYTF. The CDR3 DNA follows: TGTGCCAGCAGCGTCGACTCGAGATATGGCTACACCTTC. The J gene is TRBJ1-2, the V gene TRBV5-5; no firm D call. This CDR3 region has 13 residues. Germline CDR1 SGHKS, CDR2 YYEKEE (reference sequence). V lost 4 bases and J lost 5, with 12 bases in between.

This clone was seen only once. The chain recombines TRBV6-5 with TRBJ1-4, with TRBD1 identical over 7 bases. CDR1 is MNHEY and CDR2 is SVGAGI in the germline V gene. J lost 7 bases, V lost 6 bases, and 8 bases had no gene match. The CDR3 contains 14 residues. The CDR3 spells CASRRQGLGEKLFF. The CDR3 DNA reads as TGTGCCAGCAGGCGACAGGGACTAGGTGAAAAACTGTTTTTT.

As for this clone: Other nucleotide sequences in the sample specify the same CDR3. CDR3 coding DNA: TGTGCCAGCAGCGGCCTTAATCAGCCCCAGCATTTT. It encodes CASSGLNQPQHF. V gene TRBV9 combines with J gene TRBJ1-5; D is unresolved. Germline assignment: CDR1 SGDLS and CDR2 YYNGEE. The CDR3 spans 12 residues. Deletions cut 3 bases from V and 4 bases from J, with 5 bases between.

V is TRBV29-1 and J is TRBJ1-4, with 7 bases lining up with TRBD1. V lost 3 bases and J lost 0; bases outside the gene matches: 1. Germline loops: CDR1 SQVTM, CDR2 ANQGSEA. The CDR3 contains 14 residues. CDR3 amino acids: CSVEGTATNEKLFF. The CDR3 DNA reads as TGCAGCGTTGAGGGGACAGCAACTAATGAAAAACTGTTTTTT.

This clone was counted only a few times. The rearrangement links TRBV7-9 to TRBJ2-2; TRBD1 agrees at 11 bases. The J segment lost 6 bases and the V segment lost 3 bases, leaving 9 bases of the junction unmatched. The CDR3 covers 17 residues. From germline, CDR1 is SEHNR and CDR2 FQNEAQ (reference sequence). The CDR3 region is CASSFAGQGDRAGELFF. The CDR3 DNA reads TGTGCCAGCAGCTTCGCGGGACAGGGGGATCGTGCCGGGGAGCTGTTTTTT.

This clone is a singleton in its sample. The sample contains more than one DNA sequence encoding this CDR3. The J gene is TRBJ2-2, the V gene TRBV5-1, with 7 bases lining up with TRBD1. CDR1 SGHRS and CDR2 YFSETQ come from the germline V gene. The length of the CDR3 is 15 residues. J gave up 1 base and V 0 bases, and 0 bases lay outside the gene matches. CDR3: CASSLGTGNTGELFF. The CDR3 DNA follows: TGCGCCAGCAGCTTGGGGACAGGGAACACCGGGGAGCTGTTTTTT.

The V call is TRBV28, the J call TRBJ1-1, with 8 bases aligning to TRBD1. Looked up from germline, CDR1 is MDHEN and CDR2 is SYDVKM. Unmatched junction bases numbered 6, after V lost 8 bases and J lost 1 base. The CDR3 consists of 14 residues. The CDR3 region has the DNA TGTGCCAGCGCGCGACAGGGGTCGAACACTGAAGCTTTCTTT. It specifies CASARQGSNTEAFF. The variable domain in full, with the rest retrieved from reference TRBV28 and TRBJ1-1, is DVKVTQSSRYLVKRTGEKVFLECVQDMDHENMFWYRQDPGLGLRLIYFSYDVKMKEKGDIPEGYSVSREKKERFSLILESASTNQTSMYLCASARQGSNTEAFFGQGTRLTVV.

The gene calls are TRBV28 and TRBJ2-1; D uncertain. V dropped 1 base and J dropped 8 bases, with 15 bases sitting between them. Germline assignment: CDR1 MDHEN and CDR2 SYDVKM. This CDR3 has 15 amino acids. The CDR3 nucleotides read TGTGCCAGCAGTTTATCCGGGCCCCTGGGATATGAGCAGTTCTTC. Protein: CASSLSGPLGYEQFF.

This chain uses TRBV27 with TRBJ1-2; 9 positions agree with TRBD1. Germline V gene lookup returns CDR1 MNHEY and CDR2 SMNVEV (reference sequence). The CDR3 runs 13 residues. V trimming: 10 bases; J trimming: 8 bases; junction bases outside the gene matches: 11. The CDR3 is CATSGTGSHGYTF. CDR3 DNA sequence: TGTGCCACTTCCGGGACAGGGTCTCACGGCTACACCTTC.

This chain links TRBV29-1 with TRBJ2-6; 8 nucleotides align to TRBD2. The CDR3 consists of 14 residues. Germline V gene data show CDR1 as SQVTM and CDR2 as ANQGSEA. The trim removed 5 bases at V and 7 bases at J, leaving 7 bases unmatched. The CDR3 reads CSVSATSAANVLTF. The CDR3 DNA is TGCAGCGTTTCGGCGACTAGCGCCGCCAACGTCCTGACTTTC.

This clone appeared once. The chain links TRBV2 to TRBJ1-5; maybe TRBD1 (6 bases). V was cut by 4 bases and J by 7 bases, with 11 bases left in between. This CDR3 is built from 13 residues. The germline V gene has CDR1 SNHLY and CDR2 FYNNEI. The DNA for the CDR3 is TGTGCCAGCAGTGGACAGGTACCGCAGCCCCAGCATTTT. Translation: CASSGQVPQPQHF. Based on the CDR3 plus reference TRBV2 and TRBJ1-5, the full variable domain is EPEVTQTPSHQVTQMGQEVILRCVPISNHLYFYWYRQILGQKVEFLVSFYNNEISEKSEIFDDQFSVERPDGSNFTLKIRSTKLEDSAMYFCASSGQVPQPQHFGDGTRLSIL.

The chain recombines TRBV19 with TRBJ1-5; D uncertain. Germline loops: CDR1 LNHDA, CDR2 SQIVND (reference sequence). CDR3 size: 13 residues. Trimming pared 10 bases from V and 6 bases from J, leaving 16 bases between. CDR3 loop: CATEEGWRQPQHF. In DNA form, the CDR3 reads TGTGCCACCGAGGAGGGTTGGCGTCAGCCCCAGCATTTT.

The genes are TRBV12-5 and TRBJ2-1, with 7 bases aligning to TRBD2. Germline lookup yields CDR1 LGHNT and CDR2 FRNRAP. J lost 4 bases, V lost 6 bases, and 6 bases had no gene match. The CDR3 consists of 14 residues. CDR3 in amino acids: CASGPRGGYNEQFF. CDR3 DNA sequence: TGTGCTAGTGGCCCGCGCGGGGGTTACAATGAGCAGTTCTTC.

The chain is built from TRBV2 and TRBJ1-3, with D hard to call. Germline V gives CDR1 SNHLY, CDR2 FYNNEI. The length of the CDR3 is 14 residues. V was trimmed by 4 bases and J by 4 bases, leaving 11 bases between them. CDR3 nucleotide sequence: TGTGCCAGCAGTGGGGGTTTAGCGGGAAACACCATATATTTT. It encodes CASSGGLAGNTIYF.

This rearrangement joins TRBV9 to TRBJ2-5, with 12 bases aligning to TRBD2. CDR1 SGDLS and CDR2 YYNGEE come from the germline V gene. CDR3 length: 17 amino acids. J was trimmed by 7 bases and V by 0 bases; bases with no gene match: 10. The CDR3 loop is CASSVAGTSGGYGTQYF. CDR3 DNA: TGTGCCAGCAGCGTAGCAGGAACTAGCGGGGGGTACGGGACCCAGTACTTC.

This chain joins TRBV4-3 and TRBJ2-2, with D possibly matching TRBD2 (5 bases). The length of the CDR3 is 12 residues. The germline V and J ends were trimmed by 8 bases and 6 bases, with 10 bases remaining between them. Germline values: CDR1 LGHNA, CDR2 YSLEER. CDR3 in DNA: TGCGCCAGCGGGAGAATATCCGGGGAGCTGTTTTTT. Translation gives CASGRISGELFF.

The chain is built from TRBV5-6 and TRBJ2-2; D gene uncertain. There are 12 residues in the CDR3. Germline V gives CDR1 SGHDT, CDR2 YYEEEE. V was trimmed by 3 bases and J by 6 bases, leaving 6 bases between them. The CDR3 spells CASSYKAGELFF. CDR3 bases: TGTGCCAGCAGCTACAAGGCCGGGGAGCTGTTTTTT.

The rearrangement uses TRBV18 and TRBJ1-1; D not certain. Per germline, CDR1 KGHSH and CDR2 LQKENI. V lost 6 bases and J 1 base, leaving 15 bases between the germline ends. The CDR3 loop spans 15 amino acids. CDR3 region: CASSPMSPGNTEAFF. The CDR3 coding sequence is TGTGCCAGCTCCCCGATGTCGCCGGGGAACACTGAAGCTTTCTTT.

About this clone itself: This same CDR3 is encoded by further DNA sequences in the sample. This sequence joins TRBV7-2 and TRBJ1-6; the D is unclear. Between the trimmed V and J ends, which lost 3 bases and 4 bases, there was a span of 7 bases. This CDR3 is built from 14 residues. Per germline, CDR1 SGHTA and CDR2 FQGNSA. The CDR3 sequence is CASSFDGYNSPLHF. In DNA, the CDR3 is TGTGCCAGCAGCTTTGACGGTTATAATTCACCCCTCCACTTT. The full variable domain, with the rest looked up from reference TRBV7-2 and TRBJ1-6, is GAGVSQSPSNKVTEKGKDVELRCDPISGHTALYWYRQSLGQGLEFLIYFQGNSAPDKSGLPSDRFSAERTGGSVSTLTIQRTQQEDSAVYLCASSFDGYNSPLHFGNGTRLTVT.

The V gene is TRBV6-5, the J gene TRBJ2-5; D unresolved. CDR1 and CDR2 from the germline V gene are MNHEY and SVGAGI. CDR3 size: 15 residues. V was trimmed by 2 bases and J by 2 bases, leaving 12 bases between them. CDR3 nucleotide sequence: TGTGCCAGCAGTTACGCTCTGGGGAATCAAGAGACCCAGTACTTC. This translates into CASSYALGNQETQYF.

The rearrangement joins TRBV6-1 to TRBJ1-3, with TRBD1 matching over 8 bases. The junction had 0 bases not matched to a gene; V was cut back by 4 bases and J by 4 bases. The CDR3 length is 13 residues. The V gene's germline CDR1 is MNHNS and CDR2 SASEGT. The CDR3 nucleotides are TGTGCCAGCAGTGGACAGGGGGGAAACACCATATATTTT. This sequence encodes CASSGQGGNTIYF.